These T cell receptor beta chains were read from a single sample in a study of blood T cell repertoires in COVID-19. Assay: immunoSEQ multiplex PCR; the TCRdb copy retains only in-frame clones and omits some. The table records 210,000 or so clones, around 90% of them present only once. Sequencing was done on a sample of peripheral blood. The receptors stem from a man in his thirties or forties with COVID-19, enrolled during active disease. CDR3s include the opening cysteine and the closing phenylalanine or tryptophan. The D gene is left open where the match is weak. Only some rows state a clone size, as once, few, many or a class for expanded clones.

.	once	TRBV24-1	TRBJ1-2	CATSQQGTEGYTF	TGTGCCACCAGCCAACAGGGAACGGAGGGCTACACCTTC
TRBD1	.	TRBV18	TRBJ2-1	CASSPQTGGENEQFF	TGTGCCAGCTCACCTCAAACAGGGGGCGAAAATGAGCAGTTCTTC
TRBD1	.	TRBV5-1	TRBJ1-1	CASRRQGGGSAEAFF	TGCGCCAGCCGGAGACAGGGCGGAGGGAGCGCTGAAGCTTTCTTT
.	.	TRBV30	TRBJ1-5	CAWSGWADQPQHF	TGTGCCTGGAGTGGATGGGCTGATCAGCCCCAGCATTTT
.	.	TRBV7-3	TRBJ2-1	CASSPGEANEQFF	TGTGCCAGCAGCCCCGGGGAAGCCAATGAGCAGTTCTTC
TRBD2	.	TRBV6-5	TRBJ2-7	CASIYLAGAFSYEQYF	TGTGCCAGCATTTACCTAGCGGGGGCGTTCTCCTACGAGCAGTACTTC
.	.	TRBV19	TRBJ1-2	CASSMRYGYTF	TGTGCCAGTAGTATGAGATATGGCTACACCTTC
.	.	TRBV7-2	TRBJ2-7	CASSSRGAGPYEQYF	TGTGCCAGCAGCTCCCGGGGGGCCGGCCCCTACGAGCAGTACTTC
.	.	TRBV19	TRBJ1-1	CASNLGGGGGNTEAFF	TGTGCCAGTAACCTTGGAGGAGGTGGAGGTAACACTGAAGCTTTCTTT
.	.	TRBV5-4	TRBJ2-1	CASSLVTGEQFF	TGTGCCAGCAGCTTGGTTACTGGTGAGCAGTTCTTC
.	.	TRBV10-3	TRBJ1-1	CAISDTGYNTEAFF	TGTGCCATCAGTGATACAGGGTATAACACTGAAGCTTTCTTT
.	.	TRBV6-5	TRBJ2-3	CATRKQGATQYF	TGTGCCACCCGAAAACAGGGAGCTACGCAGTATTTT
.	.	TRBV11-2	TRBJ2-1	CASSLGRWNEQFF	TGTGCCAGCAGCTTAGGTAGATGGAATGAGCAGTTCTTC
.	.	TRBV18	TRBJ1-4	CASSPLQGPGPNEKLFF	TGTGCCAGCTCACCTTTACAGGGCCCCGGTCCTAATGAAAAACTGTTTTTT
.	few	TRBV4-3	TRBJ2-5	CASSQEWGRGAETQYF	TGCGCCAGCAGCCAAGAATGGGGCAGGGGTGCAGAGACCCAGTACTTC
TRBD1	.	TRBV19	TRBJ1-1	CASMETGERFEAFF	TGTGCCAGTATGGAGACAGGGGAGAGATTTGAAGCTTTCTTT
.	few	TRBV5-1	TRBJ1-2	CASSPQQGNYGYTF	TGCGCCAGCAGCCCCCAACAGGGTAACTATGGCTACACCTTC
TRBD2	.	TRBV5-1	TRBJ2-1	CARSYRWGGGANEQFF	TGCGCCCGCAGCTACCGTTGGGGCGGGGGGGCGAATGAGCAGTTCTTC
.	once	TRBV4-3	TRBJ2-1	CASSTYGGSGYNEQFF	TGCGCCAGCAGCACTTATGGGGGTAGCGGTTACAATGAGCAGTTCTTC
.	.	TRBV7-3	TRBJ1-1	CASSLNRDTEAFF	TGTGCCAGCAGCTTGAACAGGGACACTGAAGCTTTCTTT
.	.	TRBV6-2/TRBV6-3	TRBJ1-2	CASSYGAASNYGYTF	TGTGCCAGCAGTTACGGGGCAGCTTCAAACTATGGCTACACCTTC
TRBD2	.	TRBV6-5	TRBJ2-7	CASSLVFGGAYEQYF	TGTGCCAGCAGTTTGGTCTTCGGGGGGGCCTACGAGCAGTACTTC
TRBD1	.	TRBV6-2/TRBV6-3	TRBJ1-6	CASSYYGQGRPNSPLHF	TGTGCCAGCAGTTATTACGGACAGGGACGGCCTAATTCACCCCTCCACTTT
.	once	TRBV2	TRBJ2-1	CASSEFRLSNEQFF	TGTGCCAGCAGTGAGTTCAGACTTAGCAATGAGCAGTTCTTC
TRBD1	few	TRBV5-4	TRBJ2-7	CASNTPDRTYEQYF	TGTGCCAGCAACACTCCGGACAGGACCTACGAGCAGTACTTC
.	.	TRBV5-6	TRBJ1-2	CASSLALRVHYGYTF	TGTGCCAGCAGCTTGGCCCTCCGGGTTCACTATGGCTACACCTTC
TRBD1	.	TRBV28	TRBJ2-7	CASSYPSGGSYEQYF	TGTGCCAGCAGTTATCCCTCAGGGGGCTCCTACGAGCAGTACTTC
.	.	TRBV3-1/TRBV3-2	TRBJ1-5	CASSQDSHQPQHF	TGTGCCAGCAGCCAAGATAGTCACCAGCCCCAGCATTTT
TRBD1	.	TRBV4-2	TRBJ1-1	CASSQILSDRGIEAFF	TGTGCCAGCAGCCAAATCTTGAGCGACAGGGGAATTGAAGCTTTCTTT
TRBD1	.	TRBV2	TRBJ1-2	CASSERTGWGYTF	TGTGCCAGCAGTGAGAGGACAGGGTGGGGCTACACCTTC
.	.	TRBV21-1	TRBJ2-1	CASSKYVATTAEQFF	TGTGCCAGCAGCAAATATGTGGCAACTACGGCTGAGCAGTTCTTC
.	.	TRBV6-2/TRBV6-3	TRBJ1-2	CASSYSPTANYGYTF	TGTGCCAGCAGTTACAGCCCGACAGCTAACTATGGCTACACCTTC
.	.	TRBV5-5	TRBJ1-3	CASSLQGPIPGDTIYF	TGTGCCAGCAGCTTGCAAGGTCCAATCCCCGGGGACACCATATATTTT
.	.	TRBV5-1	TRBJ2-7	CASSLDLYEQYF	TGCGCCAGCAGCTTGGATCTATACGAGCAGTACTTC
.	.	TRBV3-1/TRBV3-2	TRBJ1-6	CASSLRGANSPLHF	TGTGCCAGCAGCCTTCGAGGTGCGAATTCACCCCTCCACTTT
.	once	TRBV28	TRBJ1-6	CASSLLTDSPLHF	TGTGCCAGCAGTCTCCTGACTGATTCACCCCTCCACTTT
.	.	TRBV19	TRBJ2-7	CASSLRQDSSYEQYF	TGTGCCAGTAGTCTACGACAGGATAGCTCCTACGAGCAGTACTTC
TRBD1	.	TRBV2	TRBJ2-2	CASRGQGEGGELFF	TGTGCCAGCAGGGGACAGGGAGAAGGCGGGGAGCTGTTTTTT
TRBD1	.	TRBV19	TRBJ2-2	CASSPETGTGGHGELFF	TGTGCCAGTAGCCCAGAAACCGGGACAGGGGGCCACGGGGAGCTGTTTTTT
.	.	TRBV4-3	TRBJ1-3	CASSQDRRENTIYF	TGCGCCAGCAGCCAAGATAGGAGGGAGAACACCATATATTTT
.	.	TRBV29-1	TRBJ1-1	CSVVGVSNTEAFF	TGCAGCGTTGTCGGGGTATCGAACACTGAAGCTTTCTTT